The sequence of this TCR beta chain was determined in a study of blood T cells in healthy people across ages. This clonotype was seen a few times. Its antigen is unidentified. V gave up 6 bases and J gave up 1 base, with 18 bases separating them. The germline CDR1 and CDR2 sequences are SGHAT and FQNNGV. The CDR3 is 16 amino acids. Next came a second PCR, run for about 7 to 12 cycles, which used a sample-barcoded 5' primer along with a J-beta primer mix. Each cDNA molecule received a tag from a template-switch adaptor that had 12 random nucleotides. TCRdb re-analysed the 5' RACE reads in MiXCR, keeping a single row per CDR3 protein. The repertoire holds some 790,000 distinct CDR3 sequences, with more than 25% as singletons. Study findings and constraints: The recorded TCR beta diversity per million T cells decreased in a roughly linear manner with age. Researchers report that TCR beta diversity correlated strongly with naive T cell percentage. Donors of long life had a larger count of naive CD4+ cells and greater diversity than aged donors.

Material: blood. This sequence was found in a woman aged 80 or over in good health. This chain connects TRBV11-2 to TRBJ1-1; possibly TRBD1 for D (5 bases). The CDR3 loop reads CASRGAPGTGNTEAFF. The CDR3, as DNA: TGTGCCAGCAGAGGAGCCCCCGGGACGGGGAACACTGAAGCTTTCTTT.